The clone carrying this T cell receptor beta chain occurred many times. These data are taken from a study of T-cell memory formation after mild COVID-19. TCRdb analysed the 5' RACE reads with MiXCR anew, one entry per CDR3 protein. The sample carries approximately 28,000 distinct CDR3 sequences, 12% recorded once. Per the germline V gene, CDR1 is SQVTM and CDR2 is ANQGSEA. This CDR3 is 11 amino acids long. The V end was cut by 2 bases, the J end by 8 bases, with 7 bases between. This sequence joins TRBV29-1 and TRBJ2-4, with D tentatively TRBD1 (5 bases). The clonotype originates from an adult woman who had mild COVID-19 (a few samples of this study predate the infection). Cell type and time point are not known. The sample taken for sequencing was PBMCs or a T cell subset sorted from them (not recorded which). CDR3 bases: TGCAGCGTTGAAAGGGGATACATTCAGTACTTC. Translating gives CSVERGYIQYF.